A single sample is the source of the 2 T cell receptor beta chains below, sequenced in a study of CD8 T cells in Susac syndrome. The RNA, about 0.45 to 1 ug, was put through reverse transcription using random hexamers. TCRdb re-analysed the immunoSEQ multiplex PCR reads in MiXCR, keeping a single row per CDR3 protein. In the table there are more than 85,000 distinct CDR3 sequences, around 94% of which are singletons. Sequenced sample: CD4+ T cells from PBMCs. The source of these receptors is a human donor with Susac syndrome.

The J gene is TRBJ2-2, the V gene TRBV30; 8 nucleotides match TRBD2. With V trimmed by 0 bases and J by 2 bases, 2 bases remained unmatched. The germline V gene has CDR1 GTSNPN and CDR2 SVGIG (reference sequence). CDR3 length equals 15 residues. The CDR3 DNA follows: TGTGCCTGGAGTGTCCTAGCGGGTAACACCGGGGAGCTGTTTTTT. It specifies CAWSVLAGNTGELFF.

This chain links TRBV2 with TRBJ2-7; 7 nucleotides align to TRBD1. The CDR3 sequence is 14 residues long. The V and J ends lost 6 bases and 2 bases, in that order; junction bases with no gene match: 7. Germline CDR1 is SNHLY and CDR2 is FYNNEI. The CDR3 loop reads CASSGDSKAYEQYF. Written as DNA, the CDR3 is TGTGCCAGCAGCGGGGACAGTAAAGCCTACGAGCAGTACTTC.